The TCR beta chain described here comes from a study of CD8 T cells in Susac syndrome. Trimming removed 6 bases from V and 4 bases from J, with 17 bases in between. The CDR3 extends over 15 amino acids. Germline V gene data show CDR1 as MDHEN and CDR2 as SYDVKM. Random hexamers served to reverse transcribe roughly 0.45 to 1 ug RNA. Using its own MiXCR run on the immunoSEQ multiplex PCR reads, TCRdb lists one record per CDR3 protein. The sample records about 120,000 distinct CDR3 sequences, 94% being singletons. The study's findings and limits: The study conceded that relatively few individuals underwent its TCR sequencing and HLA analysis.

About this clonotype: No antigen is known for it.

Sequencing of TCR beta was undertaken in CD8+ and CD4+ T cells derived from blood. The clonotype comes from a human donor in good health. Sequencing used CD4+ T cells from PBMCs. The V call is TRBV28, the J call TRBJ2-3; the D gene is possibly TRBD2 (6 bases). This chain's CDR3 is CASSLNPGGADTQYF. In DNA form, the CDR3 reads TGTGCCAGCAGCTTAAACCCGGGCGGGGCAGATACGCAGTATTTT.